Following are 28 T cell receptor beta chains from one sample sequenced in a study of T cells in Graves' hyperthyroidism and ophthalmopathy. TCR beta CDR3 region amplification was performed from RNA transcripts. First-round RT-PCR targeting the TCR CDR3 was performed with the HTBI primer set. Via MiXCR, TCRdb re-called the multiplex PCR reads, giving one row per CDR3 protein. The sample shows about 690,000 distinct CDR3 sequences, 17% of them seen only once. Sequences were obtained from blood. These receptors originate from a middle-aged man with Graves' hyperthyroidism.

The table lists this clonotype with a few counts. This sequence joins TRBV5-1 and TRBJ1-2; 7 positions agree with TRBD1. There are 15 residues in the CDR3. Trimming at V came to 1 base and at J to 3 bases, leaving 6 bases not matched to a gene. Germline CDR1 reads SGHRS; CDR2 reads YFSETQ. The chain's CDR3 is CASSLPTGRDYGYTF. The CDR3 nucleotides are TGCGCCAGCAGCTTGCCGACAGGGAGGGACTATGGCTACACCTTC.

V usage is TRBV10-3 and J usage is TRBJ2-1; TRBD2 aligns across 13 bases. Looked up from germline, CDR1 is ENHRY and CDR2 is SYGVKD. V was pared by 0 bases and J by 5 bases, with 4 bases of the junction left unmatched. This CDR3 has 17 amino acids. The CDR3 sequence is CAISESVLAGGNNEQFF. CDR3 coding DNA: TGTGCCATCAGTGAGTCGGTACTAGCGGGAGGGAACAATGAGCAGTTCTTC.

The CDR3 coding sequence is TGCGCCAGCAGCTTTAGTGGGAGAGGGGCAGATACGCAGTATTTT. Protein sequence: CASSFSGRGADTQYF. V and J are TRBV5-1 and TRBJ2-3; perhaps D is TRBD1 or TRBD2 (5 bases each). In germline, CDR1 is SGHRS, CDR2 YFSETQ. The CDR3 contains 15 residues. The germline V and J ends were trimmed by 2 bases and 4 bases, with 14 bases remaining between them. The variable domain in full, completed from reference TRBV5-1 and TRBJ2-3, reads KAGVTQTPRYLIKTRGQQVTLSCSPISGHRSVSWYQQTPGQGLQFLFEYFSETQRNKGNFPGRFSGRQFSNSRSEMNVSTLELGDSALYLCASSFSGRGADTQYFGPGTRLTVL.

This clonotype appeared many times. V is TRBV6-5 and J is TRBJ2-7; the match to TRBD1 covers 9 bases. The length of the CDR3 is 16 residues. CDR1 and CDR2 from the germline V gene are MNHEY and SVGAGI. The V gene end was trimmed by 2 bases and the J gene end by 0 bases; junction bases not matched to a gene: 5. The CDR3 DNA is TGTGCCAGCAGTTACGGGACAGGGCCCCTCTCCTACGAGCAGTACTTC. Its translation is CASSYGTGPLSYEQYF.

This clonotype has a count of ten or more. This rearrangement joins TRBV5-5 to TRBJ1-2; TRBD1 matches 7 bases. The CDR3 runs to 14 residues. CDR1 and CDR2 (germline): SGHKS, YYEKEE (reference sequence). With V trimmed by 5 bases and J by 5 bases, 9 bases remained unmatched. The CDR3: CASSDRAGQYGYTF. The CDR3 region has the DNA TGTGCCAGCAGTGACAGGGCAGGGCAATATGGCTACACCTTC.

This clonotype was detected many times. The chain uses TRBV15 and TRBJ1-1; TRBD1 matches at 9 bases. Germline-derived CDR1 and CDR2 are LNHNV and YYDKDF (reference sequence). V trimming: 1 base; J trimming: 5 bases; junction bases outside the gene matches: 5. This CDR3 region has 15 residues. The CDR3 spells CATSRVSTGGTEAFF. In DNA form, the CDR3 reads TGTGCCACCAGCAGAGTTTCGACAGGGGGAACTGAAGCTTTCTTT.

This clonotype was seen a handful of times. The CDR3 bases are TGTGCCAGCAGCTTAGACTGGGAGCAGTACTTC. Encoded protein: CASSLDWEQYF. J is TRBJ2-7 and V is TRBV11-2; D ambiguous. V was shortened by 0 bases and J by 7 bases, with 4 bases between the two germline ends. Germline V gene data show CDR1 as SGHAT and CDR2 as FQNNGV. This CDR3 spans 11 amino acids.

This clonotype was observed at least ten times. This chain connects TRBV28 to TRBJ2-7; a possible D gene is TRBD2 (6 bases). CDR3 length equals 12 residues. Germline CDR1 MDHEN, CDR2 SYDVKM. The CDR3 protein is CAIGEVSYEQYF. The CDR3, as DNA: TGTGCGATTGGGGAGGTATCCTACGAGCAGTACTTC.

This clonotype was recorded a few times. This rearrangement joins TRBV29-1 to TRBJ2-6; 8 bases are a match to TRBD1. Looked up from germline, CDR1 is SQVTM and CDR2 is ANQGSEA. The CDR3 covers 15 residues. The V gene end was trimmed by 3 bases and the J gene end by 3 bases; junction bases not matched to a gene: 4. The DNA for the CDR3 is TGCAGCGTTGAGCAACAGGGGGATGGGGCCAACGTCCTGACTTTC. It translates to CSVEQQGDGANVLTF.

This clonotype has at least ten counts. The chain employs TRBV2 and TRBJ2-7, with unresolved D. This CDR3 has 13 residues. The germline gives CDR1 SNHLY, CDR2 FYNNEI. The V and J ends lost 5 bases and 3 bases respectively, with 11 bases between them. CDR3 DNA: TGTGCCAGCAGTCCAGGACCCGGCTACGAGCAGTACTTC. This codes for CASSPGPGYEQYF.

The rearrangement links TRBV6-2 or TRBV6-3 to TRBJ2-4; weak D call: TRBD1 (6 bases). Trimming stripped 5 bases from V and 0 bases from J, with 23 bases between. The germline V gene has CDR1 MNHEY and CDR2 SVGEGT. CDR3 length equals 19 residues. CDR3 nucleotide sequence: TGTGCCAGCAGTACCCCAGGGCGGGCGGACAGCCTAGCCAAAAACATTCAGTACTTC. Translated, it gives CASSTPGRADSLAKNIQYF.

This clonotype came up a few times. The rearrangement uses TRBV6-2 or TRBV6-3 and TRBJ2-5; D remains ambiguous. CDR3 size: 13 residues. CDR1 is MNHEY, CDR2 SVGEGT, per germline. Trimming left V 6 bases short and J 9 bases short, with 17 bases between. As DNA, the CDR3 is TGTGCCAGCAGGAATAACAGAAACCAGGCCCAGTACTTC. It is translated as CASRNNRNQAQYF.

A few counts support this clonotype. Its ends do not fully match the called genes, so a read error is possible. The chain has TRBV27 and TRBJ2-7; 10 nucleotides match TRBD1. The V gene's germline CDR1 is MNHEY and CDR2 SMNVEV (reference sequence). This CDR3 has 14 residues. The CDR3 protein is CASSPGTGAYEQHF. As DNA, the CDR3 is TGTGCCAGCAGTCCGGGGACAGGGGCCTACGAGCAGCACTTC.

This clonotype was observed many times. The V and J genes are TRBV6-5 and TRBJ1-1; 8 positions agree with TRBD1. CDR3 length equals 16 residues. J gave up 4 bases and V 0 bases, and 7 bases lay outside the gene matches. Germline V lookup: CDR1 MNHEY, CDR2 SVGAGI. The CDR3 loop is CASSYSSGTGPTEAFF. In DNA, the CDR3 is TGTGCCAGCAGTTACTCCTCCGGGACAGGCCCCACTGAAGCTTTCTTT.

The V gene is TRBV24-1, the J gene TRBJ2-7, with TRBD2 identical over 7 bases. The germline V gene has CDR1 KGHDR and CDR2 SFDVKD. This CDR3 has 15 residues. With 3 bases clipped from V and 7 bases from J, the junction kept 11 bases outside the gene matches. CDR3 sequence reads: CATSDVELEAGEQYF. Written as DNA, the CDR3 is TGTGCCACCAGTGATGTAGAACTAGAAGCGGGGGAGCAGTACTTC.

This clonotype was detected a few times. This chain connects TRBV7-9 to TRBJ2-2, with 11 positions matching TRBD1. Germline lookup yields CDR1 SEHNR and CDR2 FQNEAQ (reference sequence). The junction had 5 bases not matched to a gene; V was cut back by 4 bases and J by 4 bases. CDR3 length: 16 amino acids. The CDR3 region is CASSSRGQGATGELFF. The CDR3 DNA follows: TGTGCCAGCAGCTCCCGCGGACAGGGGGCCACCGGGGAGCTGTTTTTT.

The chain combines TRBV7-9 with TRBJ2-7, with TRBD1 as a possible D gene (6 bases). Germline values: CDR1 SEHNR, CDR2 FQNEAQ (reference sequence). The V end was cut by 1 base, the J end by 5 bases, with 12 bases between. This CDR3 is built from 14 residues. CDR3 region: CASSLDLTGHEQYF. The CDR3 coding sequence is TGTGCCAGCAGCTTAGACCTCACAGGGCACGAGCAGTACTTC.

The gene calls are TRBV18 and TRBJ1-2; D is unclear. Germline lookup yields CDR1 KGHSH and CDR2 LQKENI. V was trimmed by 3 bases and J by 6 bases, leaving 14 bases between them. This CDR3 spans 14 amino acids. DNA for the CDR3: TGTGCCAGCTCACCTTTCGGTGAAAGGGATGGCTACACCTTC. Its protein product is CASSPFGERDGYTF.

As concerns this clonotype: This may be a read error: a much more frequent sequence differs by one nucleotide. The conserved phenylalanine or tryptophan is not found at the CDR3 terminus, so this likely reflects a read error. V gene TRBV7-2 combines with J gene TRBJ1-2; TRBD1 is a possible D gene (6 bases). Germline V gene lookup returns CDR1 SGHTA and CDR2 FQGNSA. V was trimmed by 1 base and J by 2 bases, leaving 14 bases between them. The CDR3 consists of 16 residues. In nucleotides, the CDR3 is TGTGCCAGCAGCTTAGTTCCGACAGGAGCAAACTATGGCTACACCCTC. Its translation: CASSLVPTGANYGYTL.

Many counts were recorded for this clonotype. The CDR3 reads CSAPGGRTGELFF. In DNA, the CDR3 is TGCAGTGCTCCAGGGGGAAGGACCGGGGAGCTGTTTTTT. This chain links TRBV20-1 with TRBJ2-2, with 7 bases lining up with TRBD1. Per germline, CDR1 DFQATT and CDR2 SNEGSKA (reference sequence). This CDR3 is built from 13 residues. Germline trimming cut 5 bases from V and 5 bases from J; bases unmatched to any gene: 5.

The chain uses TRBV18 and TRBJ2-5, with 9 nucleotides matching TRBD2. The ends lost 6 bases at V and 5 bases at J; junction bases unmatched: 10. This CDR3 is 15 amino acids long. Germline lookup yields CDR1 KGHSH and CDR2 LQKENI. CDR3 DNA: TGTGCCAGCTCCCCCAGGCGGGAGGGCCAGGAGACCCAGTACTTC. It translates to CASSPRREGQETQYF.

This clonotype was counted between two and nine times. J is TRBJ1-2 and V is TRBV25-1; D is perhaps TRBD1 (6 bases). The V end lost 5 bases, the J end lost 5 bases, and 9 bases lay between the germline ends. The CDR3 consists of 12 residues. Germline CDR1 and CDR2: MGHDK and SYGVNS. The CDR3 is CASSKQGYGYTF. The CDR3 nucleotides read TGTGCCAGCAGTAAACAGGGATATGGCTACACCTTC.

This clonotype was picked up many times. The CDR3 coding sequence is TGTGCCAGCAGTTCTAACCCGGGACAAAACACTGAAGCTTTCTTT. Residues: CASSSNPGQNTEAFF. V and J are TRBV28 and TRBJ1-1; D perhaps matches TRBD1 (6 bases). The CDR3 contains 15 residues. The germline CDR1 and CDR2 sequences are MDHEN and SYDVKM. With 4 bases removed from V and 2 bases from J, the gap between germline ends came to 14 bases. Supplemented by reference TRBV28 and TRBJ1-1, the full variable domain reads DVKVTQSSRYLVKRTGEKVFLECVQDMDHENMFWYRQDPGLGLRLIYFSYDVKMKEKGDIPEGYSVSREKKERFSLILESASTNQTSMYLCASSSNPGQNTEAFFGQGTRLTVV.

The genes are TRBV5-1 and TRBJ1-2; D ambiguous. Germline CDR1 SGHRS, CDR2 YFSETQ. This CDR3 region has 17 residues. V lost 0 bases to trimming and J lost 5 bases, with 20 bases between them. The CDR3: CASSLAASPVGKYGYTF. DNA of the CDR3: TGCGCCAGCAGCTTGGCCGCGAGCCCCGTGGGGAAGTATGGCTACACCTTC.

This clonotype was recorded many times. The chain recombines TRBV20-1 with TRBJ2-1; 7 bases are a match to TRBD2. The CDR3 covers 15 residues. CDR1 and CDR2 (germline): DFQATT, SNEGSKA (reference sequence). V gave up 7 bases and J gave up 3 bases; unmatched junction bases: 12. The CDR3 is CSVRSTAGNYNEQFF. The CDR3 DNA reads as TGCAGTGTTAGGTCCACAGCGGGGAACTACAATGAGCAGTTCTTC.

The chain links TRBV4-3 to TRBJ2-2; the D is unclear. Trimming took off 0 bases at V and 0 bases at J, with 8 bases between the two ends. The CDR3 consists of 16 residues. Germline CDR1 and CDR2: LGHNA and YSLEER. The CDR3 bases are TGCGCCAGCAGCCAAGAAGGTCTACCGAACACCGGGGAGCTGTTTTTT. Its translation is CASSQEGLPNTGELFF.

This clonotype was detected ten times or more. The V and J genes are TRBV2 and TRBJ2-1; a weak D match, TRBD1 (7 bases). The CDR3 extends over 14 amino acids. The germline gives CDR1 SNHLY, CDR2 FYNNEI. V shed 11 bases and J shed 13 bases, with 27 bases lying between them. The CDR3 here is CALVTPEGTEKQFF. The CDR3 DNA sequence: TGTGCCCTAGTGACCCCGGAGGGGACAGAAAAACAGTTCTTC. Together with reference TRBV2 and TRBJ2-1, the CDR3 gives the full variable domain: EPEVTQTPSHQVTQMGQEVILRCVPISNHLYFYWYRQILGQKVEFLVSFYNNEISEKSEIFDDQFSVERPDGSNFTLKIRSTKLEDSAMYFCALVTPEGTEKQFFGPGTRLTVL.

The gene calls are TRBV12-3 or TRBV12-4 and TRBJ2-3; 9 nucleotides agree with TRBD2. J lost 1 base, V lost 4 bases, and 3 bases had no gene match. This CDR3 region has 15 residues. The chain's CDR3 is CASSSGGGGTDTQYF. The CDR3, as DNA: TGTGCCAGCAGTTCGGGCGGGGGGGGCACAGATACGCAGTATTTT.